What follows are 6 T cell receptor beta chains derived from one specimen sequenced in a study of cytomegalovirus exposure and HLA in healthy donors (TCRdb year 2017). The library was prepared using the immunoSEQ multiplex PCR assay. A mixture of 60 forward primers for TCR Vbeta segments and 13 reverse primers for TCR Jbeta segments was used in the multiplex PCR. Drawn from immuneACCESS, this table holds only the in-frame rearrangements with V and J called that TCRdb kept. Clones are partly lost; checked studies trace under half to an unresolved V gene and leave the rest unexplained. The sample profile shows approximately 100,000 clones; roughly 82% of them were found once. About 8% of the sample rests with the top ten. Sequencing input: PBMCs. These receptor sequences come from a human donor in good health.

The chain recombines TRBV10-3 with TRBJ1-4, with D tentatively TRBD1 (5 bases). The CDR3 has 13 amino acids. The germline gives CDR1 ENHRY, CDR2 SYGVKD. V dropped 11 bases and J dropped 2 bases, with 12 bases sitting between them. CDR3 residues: CAVGEGTNEKLFF. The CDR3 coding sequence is TGTGCCGTGGGGGAGGGGACTAATGAAAAACTGTTTTTT.

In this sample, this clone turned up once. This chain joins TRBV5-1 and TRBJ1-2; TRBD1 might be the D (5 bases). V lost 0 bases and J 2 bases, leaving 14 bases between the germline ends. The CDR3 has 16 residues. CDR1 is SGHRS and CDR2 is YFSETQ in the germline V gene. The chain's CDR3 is CASSLGSGGRNYGYTF. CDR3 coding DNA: TGCGCCAGCAGCTTGGGGAGCGGGGGGAGAAACTATGGCTACACCTTC.

CDR3 sequence reads: CASSQDDLAETQYF. DNA for the CDR3: TGTGCCAGCAGCCAAGATGATCTGGCCGAGACCCAGTACTTC. The rearrangement joins TRBV14 to TRBJ2-5; D is undetermined. This CDR3 is 14 amino acids long. With 0 bases removed from V and 5 bases from J, the gap between germline ends came to 10 bases. CDR1 is SGHDN, CDR2 FVKESK, per germline.

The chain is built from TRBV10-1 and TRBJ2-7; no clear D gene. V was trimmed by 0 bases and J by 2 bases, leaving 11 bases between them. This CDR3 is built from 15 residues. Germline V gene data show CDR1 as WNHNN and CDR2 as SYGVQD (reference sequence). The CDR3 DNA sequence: TGCGCCAGCAGTGAGTCTTCAGTAAACCCCTACGAGCAGTACTTC. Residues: CASSESSVNPYEQYF.

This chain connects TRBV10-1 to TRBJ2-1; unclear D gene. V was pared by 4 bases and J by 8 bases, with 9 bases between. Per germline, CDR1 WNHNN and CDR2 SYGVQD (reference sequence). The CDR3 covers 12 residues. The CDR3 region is CASSGSTHEQFF. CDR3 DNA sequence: TGCGCCAGCAGTGGTAGCACCCATGAGCAGTTCTTC.

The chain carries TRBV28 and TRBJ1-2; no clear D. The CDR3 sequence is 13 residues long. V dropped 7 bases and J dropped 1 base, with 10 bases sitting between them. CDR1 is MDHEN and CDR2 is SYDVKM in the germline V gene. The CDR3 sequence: CASTGEYNYGYTF. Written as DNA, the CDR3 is TGTGCCAGCACCGGGGAATATAACTATGGCTACACCTTC.